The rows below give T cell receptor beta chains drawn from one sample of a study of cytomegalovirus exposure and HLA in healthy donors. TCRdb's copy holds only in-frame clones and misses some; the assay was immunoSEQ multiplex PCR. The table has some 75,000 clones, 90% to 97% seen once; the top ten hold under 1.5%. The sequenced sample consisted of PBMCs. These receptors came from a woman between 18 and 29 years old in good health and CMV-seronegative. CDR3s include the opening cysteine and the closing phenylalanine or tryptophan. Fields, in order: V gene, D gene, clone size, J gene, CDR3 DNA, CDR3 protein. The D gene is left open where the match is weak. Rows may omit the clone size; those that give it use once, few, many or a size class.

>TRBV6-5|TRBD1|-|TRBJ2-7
TGTGCCAGCAGTTTAGGGGACAGTTCCTACGAGCAGTACTTC
CASSLGDSSYEQYF
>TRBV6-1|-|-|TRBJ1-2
TGTGCCAGCAGTGAAGCAGATCAGGGTGTGAGCTATGGCTACACCTTC
CASSEADQGVSYGYTF
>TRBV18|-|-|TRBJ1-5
TGTGCCAGCTCCCCCTCGACGGCCGGGGGACTTGGGCCCCAGCATTTT
CASSPSTAGGLGPQHF
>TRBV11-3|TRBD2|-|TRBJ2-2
TGTGCCAGCAGCCTTGGGACTAGCGGTGTGGGGACCGGGGAGCTGTTTTTT
CASSLGTSGVGTGELFF
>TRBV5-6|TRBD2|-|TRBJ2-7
TGTGCCAGCAGCTTGGACGGGAGGGGAACCTACGAGCAGTACTTC
CASSLDGRGTYEQYF
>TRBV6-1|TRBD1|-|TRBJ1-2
TGTGCCAGCAGGGCAGAGACAGGGGACTACTATGGCTACACCTTC
CASRAETGDYYGYTF
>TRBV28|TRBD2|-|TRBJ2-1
TGTGCCAGCAGTTGGGAGGGCCCCGGTAGGTCAGATCGATCCTACAATGAGCAGTTCTTC
CASSWEGPGRSDRSYNEQFF
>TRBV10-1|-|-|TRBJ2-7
TGCGCCAGCAGTGAAGTAGGGGACTACGAGCAGTACTTC
CASSEVGDYEQYF
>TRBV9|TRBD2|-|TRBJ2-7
TGTGCCAGCAGCGACGGGACTAGCGGGAGGCCCCTATACGAGCAGTACTTC
CASSDGTSGRPLYEQYF
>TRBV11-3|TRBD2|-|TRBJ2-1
TGTGCCAGCAGCTTACTTCCCGGACTAGCGGGAGTACAGAATGAGCAGTTCTTC
CASSLLPGLAGVQNEQFF
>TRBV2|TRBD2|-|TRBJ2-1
TGTGCCAGCACATCGGGACTAGCGTACGACAATGAGCAGTTCTTC
CASTSGLAYDNEQFF
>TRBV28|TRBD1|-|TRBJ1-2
TGTGCCAGCAGCACAGGGGGGGATGGCTACACCTTC
CASSTGGDGYTF
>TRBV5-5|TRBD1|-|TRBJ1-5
TGTGCCAGCAGCTTGGGGACAGGGTATCAGCCCCAGCATTTT
CASSLGTGYQPQHF
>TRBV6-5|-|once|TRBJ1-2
TGTGCCAGCACCACTCAGGACTATGGCTACACCTTC
CASTTQDYGYTF
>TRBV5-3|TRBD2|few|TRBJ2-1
TGTGCCACCCTCGGGACTAGCGGTTACAATGAGCAGTTCTTC
CATLGTSGYNEQFF
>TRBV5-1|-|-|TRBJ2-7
TGCGCCAGCAGCTTTTCCCTTGCGGCTAACAACTACGAGCAGTACTTC
CASSFSLAANNYEQYF
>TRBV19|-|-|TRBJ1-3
TGTGCCATCCCAGCCCCGGACAGACCTGGAAACACCATATATTTT
CAIPAPDRPGNTIYF
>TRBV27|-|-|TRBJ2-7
TGTGCCAGCAGTAGGACATACCAATCCTACGAGCAGTACTTC
CASSRTYQSYEQYF
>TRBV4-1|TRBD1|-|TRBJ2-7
TGCGCCAGCAGCCCAGGCGGTTGGGACAGGACGAACGACGAGCAGTACTTC
CASSPGGWDRTNDEQYF
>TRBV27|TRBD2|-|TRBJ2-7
TGTGCCAGCAGAGGTGAACTAGCGGGAAGCTACGAGCAGTACTTC
CASRGELAGSYEQYF
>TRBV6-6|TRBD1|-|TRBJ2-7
TGTGCCAGCAGTTCGGGACAGGGCGGAGAGCAGTACTTC
CASSSGQGGEQYF
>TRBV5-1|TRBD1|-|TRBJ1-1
TGCGCCAGCAGCGCCGGACAGGGTGGGGGCACTGAAGCTTTCTTT
CASSAGQGGGTEAFF
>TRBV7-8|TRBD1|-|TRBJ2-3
TGTGCCAGCAGCTTAGGGTTCAGGGGGAATACAGATACGCAGTATTTT
CASSLGFRGNTDTQYF
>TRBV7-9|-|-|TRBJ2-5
TGTGCCAGCAGCTGGGGGGGCGAAGAGACCCAGTACTTC
CASSWGGEETQYF
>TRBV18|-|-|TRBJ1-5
TGTGCCAGCTCCCCTACGAATCTTCAGCCCCAGCATTTT
CASSPTNLQPQHF
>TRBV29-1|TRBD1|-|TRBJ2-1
TGCAGCGGATCCGGGACAGGGGGCTACCACAATGAGCAGTTCTTC
CSGSGTGGYHNEQFF
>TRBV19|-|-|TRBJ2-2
TGTGCCAGTAGTACTCGACTGACGAACACCGGGGAGCTGTTTTTT
CASSTRLTNTGELFF
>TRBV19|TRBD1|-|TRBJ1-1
TGTGCCAGTAGAAACCCCCAGGGGGGAAGCACTGAAGCTTTCTTT
CASRNPQGGSTEAFF
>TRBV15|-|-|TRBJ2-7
TGTGCCACCAGCAGAGGACAGCCCTACGAGCAGTACTTC
CATSRGQPYEQYF
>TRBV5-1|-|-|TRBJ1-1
TGCGCCAGCAGCTTGGGCGGGGGCGAATCGGTTACTGAAGCTTTCTTT
CASSLGGGESVTEAFF
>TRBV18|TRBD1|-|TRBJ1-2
TGTGCCAGCTCACTGCTCACCACTACCGCACAGGGGGCGTTGGCTAACTATGGCTACACCTTC
CASSLLTTTAQGALANYGYTF
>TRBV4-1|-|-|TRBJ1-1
TGCGCCAGCAGCCAAGAAGTAACGAGGAACACTGAAGCTTTCTTT
CASSQEVTRNTEAFF
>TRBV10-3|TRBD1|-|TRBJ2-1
TGTGCCATCAGAACCGGGACAGGGATGAATGAGCAGTTCTTC
CAIRTGTGMNEQFF
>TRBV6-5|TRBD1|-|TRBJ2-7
TGTGCCAGCAGCCGACAGGGGTACGAGCAGTACTTC
CASSRQGYEQYF
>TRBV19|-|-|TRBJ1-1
TGTGCCAGTAGTCTGGAAGGGGGGGGAAATACTGAAGCTTTCTTT
CASSLEGGGNTEAFF
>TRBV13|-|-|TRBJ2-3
TGTGCCAGCAGCTTAGGCCGGGCAGATACGCAGTATTTT
CASSLGRADTQYF
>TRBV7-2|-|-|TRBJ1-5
TGTGCCAGCAGCTTAGAGGGAGGGGCTGCCGGGGTGAGACCCCAGCATTTT
CASSLEGGAAGVRPQHF
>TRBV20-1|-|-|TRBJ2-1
TGCAGTGCTGTGGAGGAGCAGTTCTTC
CSAVEEQFF
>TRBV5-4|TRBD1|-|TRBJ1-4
TGTGCCAGCAGCTTGGCCTCGGACAGGGGAGGCGAAAAACTGTTTTTT
CASSLASDRGGEKLFF
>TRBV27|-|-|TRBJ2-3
TGTGCCAGCAGTTTACTCGGCCAGGGGTTTCGCACAGATACGCAGTATTTT
CASSLLGQGFRTDTQYF
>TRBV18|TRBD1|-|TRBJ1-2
TGTGCCAGCTCACCACAGGGGGCTCTGGACTATGGCTACACCTTC
CASSPQGALDYGYTF